This T cell receptor beta chain was sequenced during a study of shared clonotypes between healthy human individuals. Generated by immunoSEQ multiplex PCR, the TCRdb table keeps only in-frame clones and is missing some. The table lists roughly 2.5 million clones, around nine tenths of them singletons. Remarks on this clone: Antigen specificity is unknown.

General study findings and limits: Across a handful of donors, naive CD4 shared 5% to 6.5%, naive CD8 around 3.5%, memory CD4 roughly 2.3%, memory CD8 0.4% to 0.5%.

This CDR3 is built from 15 residues. CDR1 and CDR2 from the germline V gene are SGHRS and YFSETQ. Germline trimming cut 0 bases from V and 5 bases from J; bases unmatched to any gene: 7. What was sequenced was naive CD4+ T cells sorted from blood. Subset defined: CD45RA+ positively selected. The chain recombines TRBV5-1 with TRBJ1-1, with 7 bases fitting TRBD1. This clonotype was sampled from a man aged 18 to 29 in good health. The CDR3 is CASSLAQGEGTEAFF. CDR3 in DNA: TGCGCCAGCAGCTTGGCCCAGGGGGAGGGGACTGAAGCTTTCTTT.